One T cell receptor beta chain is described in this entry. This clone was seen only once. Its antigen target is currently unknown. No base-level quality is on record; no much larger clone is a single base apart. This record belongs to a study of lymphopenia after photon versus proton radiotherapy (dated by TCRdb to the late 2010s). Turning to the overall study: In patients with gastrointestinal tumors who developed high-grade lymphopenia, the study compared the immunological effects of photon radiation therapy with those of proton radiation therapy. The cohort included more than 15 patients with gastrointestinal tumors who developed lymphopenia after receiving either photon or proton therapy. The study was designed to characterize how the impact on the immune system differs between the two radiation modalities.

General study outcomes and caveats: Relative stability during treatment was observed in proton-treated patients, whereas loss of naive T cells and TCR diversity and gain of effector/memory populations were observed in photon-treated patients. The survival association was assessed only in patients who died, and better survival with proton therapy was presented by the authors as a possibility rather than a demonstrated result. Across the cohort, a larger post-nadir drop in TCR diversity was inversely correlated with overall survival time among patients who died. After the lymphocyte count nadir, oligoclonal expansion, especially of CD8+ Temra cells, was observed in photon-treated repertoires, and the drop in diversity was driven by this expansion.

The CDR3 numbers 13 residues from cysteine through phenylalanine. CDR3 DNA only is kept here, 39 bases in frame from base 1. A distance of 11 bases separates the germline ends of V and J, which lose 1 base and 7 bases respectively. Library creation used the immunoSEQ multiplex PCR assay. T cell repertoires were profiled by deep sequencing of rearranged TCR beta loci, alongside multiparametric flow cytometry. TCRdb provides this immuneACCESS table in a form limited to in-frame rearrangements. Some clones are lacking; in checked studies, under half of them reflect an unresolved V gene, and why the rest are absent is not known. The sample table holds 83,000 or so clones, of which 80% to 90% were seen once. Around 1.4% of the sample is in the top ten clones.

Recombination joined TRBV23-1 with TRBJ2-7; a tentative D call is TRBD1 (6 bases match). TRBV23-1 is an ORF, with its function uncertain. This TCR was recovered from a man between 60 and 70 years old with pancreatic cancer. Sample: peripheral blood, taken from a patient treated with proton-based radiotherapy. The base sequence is TGCGCCAGCAGTCAATGGACAGTCGAGGAGCAGTACTTC. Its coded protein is CASSQWTVEEQYF.